This TCR beta chain was recovered during a study of T-cell memory formation after mild COVID-19. Trimming removed 8 bases from V and 2 bases from J, with 3 bases in between. Germline values: CDR1 KGHDR, CDR2 SFDVKD. CDR3 length: 11 residues. TCRdb passed the 5' RACE reads through MiXCR, listing each CDR3 protein once. The sample contains about 350,000 distinct CDR3 sequences, more than 20% of which appear only once. The clonotype was recovered from a man aged 18-30 years who had mild COVID-19 (a few samples of this study predate the infection). Cell type and time point are not known. The chain has TRBV24-1 and TRBJ2-1; D call uncertain. Sequencing used PBMCs or a T cell subset sorted from them (not recorded which). The CDR3 here is CATKAYNEQFF. Written as DNA, the CDR3 is TGTGCCACCAAGGCCTACAATGAGCAGTTCTTC.